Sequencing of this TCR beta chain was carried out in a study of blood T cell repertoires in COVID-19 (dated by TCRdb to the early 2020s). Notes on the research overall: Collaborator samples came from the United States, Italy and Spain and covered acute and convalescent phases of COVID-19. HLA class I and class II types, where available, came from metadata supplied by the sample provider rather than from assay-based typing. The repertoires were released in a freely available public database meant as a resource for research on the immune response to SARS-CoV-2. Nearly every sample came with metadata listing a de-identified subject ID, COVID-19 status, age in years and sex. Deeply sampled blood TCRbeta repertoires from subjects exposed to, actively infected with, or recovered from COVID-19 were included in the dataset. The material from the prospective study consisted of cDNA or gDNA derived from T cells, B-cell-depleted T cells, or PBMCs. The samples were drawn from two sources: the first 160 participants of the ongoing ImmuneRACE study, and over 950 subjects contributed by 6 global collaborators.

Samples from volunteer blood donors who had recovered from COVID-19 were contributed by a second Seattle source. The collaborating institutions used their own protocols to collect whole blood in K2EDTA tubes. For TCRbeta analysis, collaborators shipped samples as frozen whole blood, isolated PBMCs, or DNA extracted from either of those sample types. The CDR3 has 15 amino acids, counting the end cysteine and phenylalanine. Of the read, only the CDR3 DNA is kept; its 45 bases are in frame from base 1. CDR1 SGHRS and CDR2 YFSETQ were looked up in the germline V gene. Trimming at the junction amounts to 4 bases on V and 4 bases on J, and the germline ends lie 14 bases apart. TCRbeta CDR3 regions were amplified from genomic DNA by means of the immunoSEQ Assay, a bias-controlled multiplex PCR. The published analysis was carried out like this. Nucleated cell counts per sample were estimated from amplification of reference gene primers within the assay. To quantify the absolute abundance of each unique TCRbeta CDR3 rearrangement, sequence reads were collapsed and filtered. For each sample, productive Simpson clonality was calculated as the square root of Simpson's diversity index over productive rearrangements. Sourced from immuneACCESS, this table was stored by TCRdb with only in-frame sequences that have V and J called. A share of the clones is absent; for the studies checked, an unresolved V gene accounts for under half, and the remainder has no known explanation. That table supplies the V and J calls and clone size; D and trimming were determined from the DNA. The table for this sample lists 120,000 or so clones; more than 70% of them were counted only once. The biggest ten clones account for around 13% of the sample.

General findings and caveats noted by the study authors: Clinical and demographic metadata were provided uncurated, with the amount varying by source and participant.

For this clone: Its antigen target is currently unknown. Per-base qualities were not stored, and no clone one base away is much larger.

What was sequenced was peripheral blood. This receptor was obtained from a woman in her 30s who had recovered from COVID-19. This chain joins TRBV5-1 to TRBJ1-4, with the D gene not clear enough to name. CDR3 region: CASSVGTADNEKLFF. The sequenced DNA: TGCGCCAGCAGCGTGGGAACAGCCGATAATGAAAAACTGTTTTTT.